Included here is one T cell receptor (beta chain) sequence, with context. Primers included in the PCR were 60 Vbeta and 13 Jbeta primers. Generated by immunoSEQ multiplex PCR, the TCRdb table keeps only in-frame clones and is missing some. The sample has approximately 130,000 clones, around four fifths seen once. These data come from a study of cytomegalovirus exposure and HLA in healthy donors. The CDR3 totals 17 residues. Germline CDR1 is SGHTA and CDR2 is FQGNSA. Trimming removed 6 bases at V and 3 bases at J, with 21 bases between. The sample consisted of PBMCs. V and J are TRBV7-2 and TRBJ2-4; weak D call: TRBD2 (5 bases). This clonotype originated in a woman aged 40-49 years in good health and CMV-seropositive. Written as DNA, the CDR3 is TGTGCCAGCAGGTTCCCCTCGGGAAGGTTGGGCAAAAACATTCAGTACTTC. Translated, it gives CASRFPSGRLGKNIQYF.